This T cell receptor beta chain is from a study of T-cell memory formation after mild COVID-19. General study results and limits: There was a balanced CD4/CD8 profile in clones contracting day 15 to 85, and later expanders leaned CD4+. SARS-CoV-2 specificity was not confirmed for second-wave clones peaking on day 37. Researchers report contracting CD4+ clones mostly in CM and EM, with CD8+ clones in EMRA.

It was 5'RACE with constant-segment primers that produced the TCR alpha and TCR beta cDNA libraries, which carried sample barcodes and UMIs. TCRdb reanalysed the 5' RACE reads using MiXCR and keeps one entry per CDR3 protein. The sample holds 150,000 to 200,000 distinct CDR3 sequences, 25% to 40% seen once. Germline V gene sequence: CDR1 SEHNR, CDR2 FQNEAQ (reference sequence). V lost 3 bases, J lost 6 bases, and 9 bases lay in between. There are 14 residues in the CDR3. Worth noting for this clonotype: Its antigen remains unknown.

Material for sequencing was PBMCs or a T cell subset sorted from them (not recorded which). This chain links TRBV7-9 with TRBJ1-6; D is possibly TRBD1 (5 bases). This TCR was sampled from an adult woman who had mild COVID-19 (a few samples of this study predate the infection). Cell type and time point are not known. The CDR3 coding sequence is TGTGCCAGCAGCTTCGACGGGGGTAATTCACCCCTCCACTTT. This encodes CASSFDGGNSPLHF.